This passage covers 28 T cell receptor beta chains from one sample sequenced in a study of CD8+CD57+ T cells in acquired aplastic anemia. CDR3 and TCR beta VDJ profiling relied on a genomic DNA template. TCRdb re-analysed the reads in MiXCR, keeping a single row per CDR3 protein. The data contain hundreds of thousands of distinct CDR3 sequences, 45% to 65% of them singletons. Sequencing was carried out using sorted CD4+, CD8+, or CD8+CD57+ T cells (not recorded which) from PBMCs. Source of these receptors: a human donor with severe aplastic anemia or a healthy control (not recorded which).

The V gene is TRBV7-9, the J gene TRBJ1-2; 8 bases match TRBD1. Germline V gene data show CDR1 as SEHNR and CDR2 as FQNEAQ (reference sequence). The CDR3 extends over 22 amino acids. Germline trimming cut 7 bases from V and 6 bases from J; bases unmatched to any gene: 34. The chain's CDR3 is CASTPAPRGTGVEHPTSNGYTF. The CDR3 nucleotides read TGTGCCAGCACACCTGCCCCCCGGGGGACAGGCGTTGAACATCCTACTAGTAATGGCTACACCTTC.

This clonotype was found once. DNA of the CDR3: TGTGCCAGCAGCCCCCAGACGGGACATGTCCTCCACTTT. It codes for CASSPQTGHVLHF. This chain links TRBV12-3 or TRBV12-4 with TRBJ1-6; D might be TRBD1 (6 bases). CDR3 size: 13 residues. Trimming stripped 6 bases from V and 15 bases from J, with 18 bases between.

The CDR3 is CAISDGSGANVLTF. The CDR3 nucleotides read TGTGCCATCAGTGACGGCTCTGGGGCCAACGTCCTGACTTTC. The chain combines TRBV10-3 with TRBJ2-6, with no clear D. CDR1 and CDR2 from the germline V gene are ENHRY and SYGVKD. V lost 3 bases and J 0 bases, leaving 3 bases between the germline ends. This CDR3 spans 14 amino acids.

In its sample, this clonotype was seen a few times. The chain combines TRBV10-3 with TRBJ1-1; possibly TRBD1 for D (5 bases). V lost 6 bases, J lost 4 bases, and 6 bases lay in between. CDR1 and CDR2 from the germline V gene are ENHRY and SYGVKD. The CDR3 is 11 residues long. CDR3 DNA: TGTGCCATCAGGAGGGGCACTGAAGCTTTCTTT. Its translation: CAIRRGTEAFF.

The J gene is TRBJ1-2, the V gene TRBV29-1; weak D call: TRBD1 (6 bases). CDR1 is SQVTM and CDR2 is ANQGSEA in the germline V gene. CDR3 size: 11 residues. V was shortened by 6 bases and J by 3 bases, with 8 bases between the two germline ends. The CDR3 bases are TGCAGCGTCCAGGGGTACTATGGCTACACCTTC. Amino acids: CSVQGYYGYTF. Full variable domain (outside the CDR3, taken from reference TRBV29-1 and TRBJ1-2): SAVISQKPSRDICQRGTSLTIQCQVDSQVTMMFWYRQQPGQSLTLIATANQGSEATYESGFVIDKFPISRPNLTFSTLTVSNMSPEDSSIYLCSVQGYYGYTFGSGTRLTVV.

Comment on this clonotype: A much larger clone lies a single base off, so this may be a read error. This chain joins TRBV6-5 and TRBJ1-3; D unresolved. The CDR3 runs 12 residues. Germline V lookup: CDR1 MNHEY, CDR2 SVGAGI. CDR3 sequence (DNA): TGTGCCAACAGTCCGGGGGGAAACACCATATATTTT. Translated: CANSPGGNTIYF.

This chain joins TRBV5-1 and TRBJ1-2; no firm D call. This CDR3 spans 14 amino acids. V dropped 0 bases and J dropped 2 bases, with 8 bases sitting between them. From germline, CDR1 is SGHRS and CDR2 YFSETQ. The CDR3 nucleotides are TGCGCCAGCAGCTTGGGGGGATCGAACTATGGCTACACCTTC. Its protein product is CASSLGGSNYGYTF.

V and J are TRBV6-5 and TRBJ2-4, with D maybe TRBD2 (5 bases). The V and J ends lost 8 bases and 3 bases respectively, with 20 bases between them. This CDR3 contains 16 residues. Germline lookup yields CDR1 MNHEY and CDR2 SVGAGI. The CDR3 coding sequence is TGTGCCAGCCAAGAGGCGCGGGCAGGAGGCAAAAACATTCAGTACTTC. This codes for CASQEARAGGKNIQYF.

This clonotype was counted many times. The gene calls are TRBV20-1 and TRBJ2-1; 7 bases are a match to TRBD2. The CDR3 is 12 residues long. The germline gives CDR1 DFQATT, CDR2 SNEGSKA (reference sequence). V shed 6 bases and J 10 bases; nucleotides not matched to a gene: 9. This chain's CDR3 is CSAEAGDQEQFF. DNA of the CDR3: TGCAGTGCCGAGGCGGGGGATCAGGAGCAGTTCTTC.

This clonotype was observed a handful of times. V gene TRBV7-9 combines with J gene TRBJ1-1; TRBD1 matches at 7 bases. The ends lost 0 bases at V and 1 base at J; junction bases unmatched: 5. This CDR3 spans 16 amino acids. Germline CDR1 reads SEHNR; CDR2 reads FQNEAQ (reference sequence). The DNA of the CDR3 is TGTGCCAGCAGCTTAGCCGGGACAGCCTCGAACACTGAAGCTTTCTTT. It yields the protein CASSLAGTASNTEAFF. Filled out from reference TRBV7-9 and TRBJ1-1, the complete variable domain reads DTGVSQNPRHKITKRGQNVTFRCDPISEHNRLYWYRQTLGQGPEFLTYFQNEAQLEKSRLLSDRFSAERPKGSFSTLEIQRTEQGDSAMYLCASSLAGTASNTEAFFGQGTRLTVV.

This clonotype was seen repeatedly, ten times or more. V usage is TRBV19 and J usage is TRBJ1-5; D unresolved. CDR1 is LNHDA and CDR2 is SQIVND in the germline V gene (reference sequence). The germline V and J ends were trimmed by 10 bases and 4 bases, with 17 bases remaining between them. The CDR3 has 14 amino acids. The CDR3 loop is CATEGWAPNQPQHF. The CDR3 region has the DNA TGTGCCACAGAAGGATGGGCTCCAAATCAGCCCCAGCATTTT.

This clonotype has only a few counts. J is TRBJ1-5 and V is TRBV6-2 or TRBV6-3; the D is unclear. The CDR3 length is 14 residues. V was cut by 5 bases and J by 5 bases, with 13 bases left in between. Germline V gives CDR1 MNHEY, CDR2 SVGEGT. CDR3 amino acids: CASSDGGLHQPQHF. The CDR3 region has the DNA TGTGCCAGCAGTGACGGAGGGCTTCATCAGCCCCAGCATTTT.

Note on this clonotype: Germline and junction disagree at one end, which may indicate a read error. CDR3 loop: CVSNPTSYEQYF. In DNA, the CDR3 is TGTGTCAGCAATCCGACGTCCTACGAGCAGTACTTC. The chain employs TRBV2 and TRBJ2-7; no reliable D call. The CDR3 loop spans 12 amino acids. Germline CDR1 SNHLY, CDR2 FYNNEI.

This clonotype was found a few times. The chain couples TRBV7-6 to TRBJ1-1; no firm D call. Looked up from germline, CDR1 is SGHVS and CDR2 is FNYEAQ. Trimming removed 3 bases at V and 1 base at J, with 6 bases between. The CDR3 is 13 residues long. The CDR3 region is CASSLSENTEAFF. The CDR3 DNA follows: TGTGCCAGCAGCTTGTCCGAGAACACTGAAGCTTTCTTT.

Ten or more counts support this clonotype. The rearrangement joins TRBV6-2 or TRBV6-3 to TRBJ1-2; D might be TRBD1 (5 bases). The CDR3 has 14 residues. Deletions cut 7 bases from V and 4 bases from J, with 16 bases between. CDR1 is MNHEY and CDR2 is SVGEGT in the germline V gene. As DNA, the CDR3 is TGTGCCAGCACCCAAGGACATGCCTTCTATGGCTACACCTTC. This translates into CASTQGHAFYGYTF.

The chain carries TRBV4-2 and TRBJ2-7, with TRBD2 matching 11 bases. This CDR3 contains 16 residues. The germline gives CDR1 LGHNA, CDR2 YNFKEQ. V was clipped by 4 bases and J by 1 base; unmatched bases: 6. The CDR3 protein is CASSRELAGASYEQYF. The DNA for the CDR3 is TGTGCCAGCAGCCGGGAACTAGCGGGGGCTTCCTACGAGCAGTACTTC.

The CDR3 spells CASSPDSGGPFSSPLHF. The CDR3 nucleotides read TGTGCCAGTAGCCCCGACAGTGGGGGGCCCTTCAGTTCACCCCTCCACTTT. The rearrangement links TRBV19 to TRBJ1-6, with D possibly being TRBD1 (6 bases). Germline V gene data show CDR1 as LNHDA and CDR2 as SQIVND (reference sequence). Trimming took off 6 bases at V and 9 bases at J, with 24 bases between the two ends. The CDR3 has 17 amino acids.

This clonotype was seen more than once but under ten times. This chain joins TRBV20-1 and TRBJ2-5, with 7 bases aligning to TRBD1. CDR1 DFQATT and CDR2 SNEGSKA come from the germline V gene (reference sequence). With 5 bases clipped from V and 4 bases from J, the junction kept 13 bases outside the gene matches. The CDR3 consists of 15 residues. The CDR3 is CSACETGNWGETQYF. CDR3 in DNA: TGCAGTGCTTGTGAGACAGGGAATTGGGGAGAGACCCAGTACTTC.

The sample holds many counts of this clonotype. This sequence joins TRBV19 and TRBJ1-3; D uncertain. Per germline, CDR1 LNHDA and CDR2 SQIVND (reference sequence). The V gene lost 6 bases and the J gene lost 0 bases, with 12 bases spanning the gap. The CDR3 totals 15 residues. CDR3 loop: CASSRPGNSGNTIYF. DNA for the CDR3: TGTGCCAGTAGCCGCCCTGGCAACTCTGGAAACACCATATATTTT.

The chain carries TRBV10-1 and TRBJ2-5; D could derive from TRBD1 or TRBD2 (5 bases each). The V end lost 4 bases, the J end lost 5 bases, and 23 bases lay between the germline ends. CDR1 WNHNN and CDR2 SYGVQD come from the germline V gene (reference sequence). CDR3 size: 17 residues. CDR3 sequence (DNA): TGCGCCAGCAGTGGTCCCGGACTTCCCGGGGCTTGGGAGACCCAGTACTTC. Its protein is CASSGPGLPGAWETQYF.

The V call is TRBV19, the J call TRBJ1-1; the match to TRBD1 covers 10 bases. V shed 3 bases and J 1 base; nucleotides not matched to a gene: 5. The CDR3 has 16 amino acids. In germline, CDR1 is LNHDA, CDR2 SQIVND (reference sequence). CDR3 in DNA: TGTGCCAGTAGTATTTGGGGGACAGGGGAGAACACTGAAGCTTTCTTT. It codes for CASSIWGTGENTEAFF.

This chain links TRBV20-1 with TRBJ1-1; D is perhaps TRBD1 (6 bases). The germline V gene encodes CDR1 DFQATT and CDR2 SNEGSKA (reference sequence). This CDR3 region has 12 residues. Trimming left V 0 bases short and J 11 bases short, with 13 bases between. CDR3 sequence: CSARERGRQAFF. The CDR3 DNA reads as TGCAGTGCTAGAGAGCGGGGGCGACAGGCTTTCTTT.

CDR3 loop: CASRGSRMAQHF. The CDR3 nucleotides read TGCGCCAGCAGGGGCAGTAGGATGGCCCAGCATTTT. V gene TRBV10-2 combines with J gene TRBJ1-5; D gene unclear. The CDR3 spans 12 residues. Germline CDR1 WSHSY, CDR2 SAAADI. V was cut by 6 bases and J by 11 bases, with 14 bases left in between.

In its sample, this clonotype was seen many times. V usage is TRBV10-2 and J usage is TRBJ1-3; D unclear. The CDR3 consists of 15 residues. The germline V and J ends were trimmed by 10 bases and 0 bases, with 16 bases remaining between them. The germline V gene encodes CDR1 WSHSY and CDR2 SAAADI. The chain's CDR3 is CATRAEGSSGNTIYF. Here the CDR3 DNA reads TGCGCCACCCGGGCGGAGGGAAGCTCTGGAAACACCATATATTTT.

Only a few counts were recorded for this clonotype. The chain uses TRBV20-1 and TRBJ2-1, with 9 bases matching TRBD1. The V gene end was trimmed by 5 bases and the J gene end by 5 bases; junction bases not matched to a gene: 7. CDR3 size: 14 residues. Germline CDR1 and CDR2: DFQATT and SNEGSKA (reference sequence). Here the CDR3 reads CSAPPGQGHNEQFF. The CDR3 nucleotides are TGCAGTGCTCCACCGGGACAGGGTCACAATGAGCAGTTCTTC.

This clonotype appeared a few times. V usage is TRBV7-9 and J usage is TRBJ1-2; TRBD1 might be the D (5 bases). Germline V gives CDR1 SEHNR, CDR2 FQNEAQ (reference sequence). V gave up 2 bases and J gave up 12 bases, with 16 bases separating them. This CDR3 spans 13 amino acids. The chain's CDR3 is CASSLFSQGVNTF. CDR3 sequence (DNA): TGTGCCAGCAGCTTATTCTCCCAGGGTGTAAACACCTTC.

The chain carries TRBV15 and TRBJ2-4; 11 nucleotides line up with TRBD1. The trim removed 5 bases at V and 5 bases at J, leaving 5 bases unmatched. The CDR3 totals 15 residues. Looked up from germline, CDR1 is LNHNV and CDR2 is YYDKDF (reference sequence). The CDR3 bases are TGTGCCACCAGCGAGGACAGGGGGCGGGAAAACATTCAGTACTTC. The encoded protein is CATSEDRGRENIQYF. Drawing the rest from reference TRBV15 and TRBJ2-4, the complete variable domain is DAMVIQNPRYQVTQFGKPVTLSCSQTLNHNVMYWYQQKSSQAPKLLFHYYDKDFNNEADTPDNFQSRRPNTSFCFLDIRSPGLGDTAMYLCATSEDRGRENIQYFGAGTRLSVL.

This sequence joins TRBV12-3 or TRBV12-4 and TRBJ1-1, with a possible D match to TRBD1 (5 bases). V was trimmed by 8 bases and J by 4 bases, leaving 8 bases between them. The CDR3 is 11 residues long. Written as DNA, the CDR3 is TGTGCCAGCCAGGGCTTCACTGAAGCTTTCTTT. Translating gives CASQGFTEAFF.